One sample yielded the 5 T cell receptor beta chains listed below, sequenced in a study of beta chain features in type 1 diabetes. All of the isolated RNA was reverse transcribed, so expressed TCRB transcripts were sequenced. Sequenced by immunoSEQ multiplex PCR; TCRdb stores in-frame clones only, minus some. The sample has around 280,000 clones; 8% are singletons. Sequencing was done on a sample of central memory CD4+ T cells from blood. All receptors come from a young woman in good health.

This rearrangement joins TRBV5-1 to TRBJ1-1, with TRBD1 identical over 7 bases. CDR1 is SGHRS and CDR2 is YFSETQ in the germline V gene. V dropped 5 bases and J dropped 1; count of bases not matched to a gene: 5. This CDR3 has 14 residues. CDR3 sequence reads: CASRRDRSNTEAFF. The CDR3 region has the DNA TGCGCCAGCAGGAGGGACAGATCGAACACTGAAGCTTTCTTT.

This clone showed up many times. The chain uses TRBV18 and TRBJ2-7, with D tentatively TRBD1 (5 bases). V gave up 1 base and J gave up 5 bases, with 9 bases separating them. The CDR3 has 13 residues. From germline, CDR1 is KGHSH and CDR2 LQKENI. The CDR3 sequence is CASSPQGNNEQYV. CDR3 DNA sequence: TGTGCCAGCTCACCACAGGGGAACAACGAGCAGTACGTC.

In DNA, the CDR3 is TGTGCCAGCAACAGGGAGGGGGACACTGAAGCTTTCTTT. This sequence encodes CASNREGDTEAFF. The chain combines TRBV19 with TRBJ1-1; weak D call: TRBD1 (6 bases). This CDR3 region has 13 residues. Between the trimmed V and J ends, which lost 9 bases and 3 bases, there was a span of 14 bases. Germline V gene sequence: CDR1 LNHDA, CDR2 SQIVND (reference sequence).

The rearrangement uses TRBV12-5 and TRBJ1-1; D ambiguous. V was cut by 3 bases and J by 5 bases, with 4 bases left in between. From germline, CDR1 is LGHNT and CDR2 FRNRAP. The CDR3 spans 11 residues. For the CDR3, the DNA is TGTGCTAGTGGTTTATGGACTGAAGCTTTCTTT. Translated: CASGLWTEAFF.

The chain has TRBV29-1 and TRBJ2-7, with D tentatively TRBD1 (6 bases). The V gene lost 6 bases and the J gene lost 0 bases, with 15 bases spanning the gap. Germline V gene sequence: CDR1 SQVTM, CDR2 ANQGSEA. The CDR3 runs to 14 residues. This CDR3 reads CSVTKADSSYEQYF. CDR3 in DNA: TGCAGCGTGACAAAAGCGGACAGCTCCTACGAGCAGTACTTC.